This TCR beta chain is from a study of T cells in Graves' hyperthyroidism and ophthalmopathy. Background on the study: The initial diagnosis was the point when peripheral blood was collected, ahead of any treatment. Study conclusions and caveats: Researchers found most expanded thyroid clonotypes above 0.001 in blood as well.

Patients were excluded because of uncontrolled infection, other autoimmune disease, pregnancy or lactation. Of note for this clonotype: Its antigen remains unknown. A read error is possible here, since a much larger clone lies one base away.

Template material for amplifying TCR beta CDR3 regions consisted of RNA transcripts. An initial round of RT-PCR targeting the TCR CDR3 relied on the HTBI primer set. TCRdb ran MiXCR on the multiplex PCR reads and lists one entry per CDR3 protein. This table has hundreds of thousands of distinct CDR3 sequences, around a sixth appearing once. V shed 7 bases and J shed 5 bases, with 14 bases lying between them. The CDR3 covers 14 residues. The sequenced sample was blood. This sequence joins TRBV12-3 or TRBV12-4 and TRBJ1-4; D call uncertain. The sequence was collected from a woman younger than 30 with Graves' hyperthyroidism. CDR3 DNA sequence: TGTGCCAGCAAGTTAGCGGGGAGAAATGAAAAACTGTTTTTT. The encoded protein is CASKLAGRNEKLFF.